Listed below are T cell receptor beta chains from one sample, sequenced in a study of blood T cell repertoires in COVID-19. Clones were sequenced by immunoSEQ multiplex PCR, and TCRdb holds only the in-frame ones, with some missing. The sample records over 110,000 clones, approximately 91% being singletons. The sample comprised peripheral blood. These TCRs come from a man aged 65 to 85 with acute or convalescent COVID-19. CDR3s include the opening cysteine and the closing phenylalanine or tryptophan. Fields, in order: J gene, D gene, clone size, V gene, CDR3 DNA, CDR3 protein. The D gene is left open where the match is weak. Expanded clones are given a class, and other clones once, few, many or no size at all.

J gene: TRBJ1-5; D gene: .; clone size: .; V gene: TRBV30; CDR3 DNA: TGTGCCTGGTCGCAGGGAGGTGGGAATCAGCCCCAGCATTTT; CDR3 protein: CAWSQGGGNQPQHF
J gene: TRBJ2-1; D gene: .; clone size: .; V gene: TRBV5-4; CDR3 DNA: TGTGCCAGCAGCTTGTTGGTAGCGAGATACAATGAGCAGTTCTTC; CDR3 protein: CASSLLVARYNEQFF
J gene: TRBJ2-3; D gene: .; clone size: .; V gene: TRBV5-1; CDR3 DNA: TGCGCCAGCAGCTTCCGAGATACGCAGTATTTT; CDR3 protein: CASSFRDTQYF
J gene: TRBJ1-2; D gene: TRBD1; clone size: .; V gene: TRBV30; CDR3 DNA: TGTGCCTGGGAACGGGACAGAATTTACTATGGCTACACCTTC; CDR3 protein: CAWERDRIYYGYTF
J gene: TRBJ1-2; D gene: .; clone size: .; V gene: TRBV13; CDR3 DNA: TGTGCCAGCAGCTTTGGAGGGGAAGGAGGCTACACCTTC; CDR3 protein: CASSFGGEGGYTF
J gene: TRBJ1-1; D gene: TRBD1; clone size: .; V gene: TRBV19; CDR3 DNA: TGTGCCAGTGATCCGGGACAGGGGGCGAACACTGAAGCTTTCTTT; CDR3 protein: CASDPGQGANTEAFF
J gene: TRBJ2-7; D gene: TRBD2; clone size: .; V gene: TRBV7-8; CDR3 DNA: TGTGCCAGCAGCTTCGACGGGGGGTACGAGCAGTACTTC; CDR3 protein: CASSFDGGYEQYF
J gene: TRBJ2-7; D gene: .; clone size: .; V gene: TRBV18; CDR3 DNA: TGTGCCAGCTCACCGGGACAATCCTACGAGCAGTACTTC; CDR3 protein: CASSPGQSYEQYF
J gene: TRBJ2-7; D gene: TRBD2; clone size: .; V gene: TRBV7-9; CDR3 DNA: TGTGCCAGCAGCCTCCGCCCGTCGACTAGCGGGAGTCGCGAGCAGTACTTC; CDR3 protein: CASSLRPSTSGSREQYF
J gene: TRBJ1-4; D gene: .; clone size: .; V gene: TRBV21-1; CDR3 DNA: TGTGCCAGCAGCAAACCCCCCGATCCCCCACAGGGGAAGGAGAATGAAAAACTGTTTTTT; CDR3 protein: CASSKPPDPPQGKENEKLFF
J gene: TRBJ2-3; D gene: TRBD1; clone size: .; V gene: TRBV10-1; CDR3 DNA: TGCGCCAGCAGTGAATACGGACAGGGCACAGATACGCAGTATTTT; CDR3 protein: CASSEYGQGTDTQYF
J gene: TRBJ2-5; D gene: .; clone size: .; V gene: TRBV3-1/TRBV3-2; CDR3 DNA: TGTGCCAGCAGCCAAGATCCAGGGAAATACGAGACCCAGTACTTC; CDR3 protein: CASSQDPGKYETQYF
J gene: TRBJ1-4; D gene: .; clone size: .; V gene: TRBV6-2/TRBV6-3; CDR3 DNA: TGTGCCAGCAGTCTAAAGACAGAAAATGAAAAACTGTTTTTT; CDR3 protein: CASSLKTENEKLFF
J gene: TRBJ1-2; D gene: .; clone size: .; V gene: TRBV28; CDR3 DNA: TGTGCCAGCAGTTCTTCCTTTTATGGCTACACCTTC; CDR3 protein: CASSSSFYGYTF
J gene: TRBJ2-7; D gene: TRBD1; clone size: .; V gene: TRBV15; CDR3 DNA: TGTGCCACCAGCTCCAAAACCGGGACAGATTCCTTGATGCAGTACTTC; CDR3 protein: CATSSKTGTDSLMQYF
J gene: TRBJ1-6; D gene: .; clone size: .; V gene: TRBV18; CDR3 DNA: TGTGCCAGCTCACCTGCCCAGAATAATTCACCCCTCCACTTT; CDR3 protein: CASSPAQNNSPLHF
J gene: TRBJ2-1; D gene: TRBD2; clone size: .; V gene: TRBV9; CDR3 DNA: TGTGCCAGCAGCGTAGGTGGGACTAGCGGGGGGGTTCGAAATGAGCAGTTCTTC; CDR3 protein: CASSVGGTSGGVRNEQFF
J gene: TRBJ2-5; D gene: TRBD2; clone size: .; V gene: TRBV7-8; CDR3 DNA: TGTGCCAGCAGCTTAGGGTCGGCTAGCGGGAAGGAGACCCAGTACTTC; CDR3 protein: CASSLGSASGKETQYF
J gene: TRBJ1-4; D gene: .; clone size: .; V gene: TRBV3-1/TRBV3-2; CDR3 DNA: TGTGCCAGCAGTTACAGAACTGGAGAAAAACTGTTTTTT; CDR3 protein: CASSYRTGEKLFF
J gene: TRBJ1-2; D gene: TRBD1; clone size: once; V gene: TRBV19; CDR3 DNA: TGTGCCAGTAGTAGAGAGACAGGGGGCGGCTATGGCTACACCTTC; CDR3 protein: CASSRETGGGYGYTF
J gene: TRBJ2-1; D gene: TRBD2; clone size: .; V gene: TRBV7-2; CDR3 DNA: TGTGCCAGCAGCACACCGGGACTAGCGGGAGTCAATGAGCAGTTCTTC; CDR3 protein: CASSTPGLAGVNEQFF
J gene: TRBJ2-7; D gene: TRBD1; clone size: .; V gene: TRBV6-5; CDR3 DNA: TGTGCCAGCAGTCACTCGGGACAGGCTCCCTACGAGCAGTACTTC; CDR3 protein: CASSHSGQAPYEQYF
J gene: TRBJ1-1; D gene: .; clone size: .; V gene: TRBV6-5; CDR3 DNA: TGTGCCAGCAGTCCTCGGAGGAACACTGAAGCTTTCTTT; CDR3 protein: CASSPRRNTEAFF
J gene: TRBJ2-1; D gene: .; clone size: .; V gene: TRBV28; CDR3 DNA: TGTGCCAGCAGTGCGCCTAGCGACCACAATGAGCAGTTCTTC; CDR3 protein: CASSAPSDHNEQFF